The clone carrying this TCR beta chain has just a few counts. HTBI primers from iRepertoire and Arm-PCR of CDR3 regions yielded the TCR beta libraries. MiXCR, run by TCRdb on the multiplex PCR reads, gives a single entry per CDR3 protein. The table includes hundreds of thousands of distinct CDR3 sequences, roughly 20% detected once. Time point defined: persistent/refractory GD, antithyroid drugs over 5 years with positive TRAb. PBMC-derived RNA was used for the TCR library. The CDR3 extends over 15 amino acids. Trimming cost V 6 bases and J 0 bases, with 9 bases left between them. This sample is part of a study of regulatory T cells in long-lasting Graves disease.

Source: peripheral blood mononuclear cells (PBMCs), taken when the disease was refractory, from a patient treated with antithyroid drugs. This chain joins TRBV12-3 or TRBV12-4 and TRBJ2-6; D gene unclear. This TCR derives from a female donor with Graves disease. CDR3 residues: CASRLGNSGANVLTF. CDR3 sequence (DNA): TGTGCCAGCAGATTGGGAAACTCTGGGGCCAACGTCCTGACTTTC.